This TCR beta chain was identified in a study of long-term antiretroviral therapy in people with HIV. Note on this clone: The antigen is undetermined.

This CDR3 contains 14 residues. The junction had 7 bases not matched to a gene; V was cut back by 1 base and J by 4 bases. Germline CDR1 GTSNPN, CDR2 SVGIG (reference sequence). This was the immunoSEQ v3.0 assay at survey level. Sequencing used immunoSEQ multiplex PCR; TCRdb keeps in-frame clones, though not all of them. Of under 20,000 clones in the sample, 75% to 85% were seen once. General study findings and limits: Post-ART samples showed increased diversity that remained below transplant donor control levels.

The chain is built from TRBV30 and TRBJ2-7, with TRBD1 matching over 7 bases. This specimen consisted of unsorted PBMCs, obtained 0.2 years after starting antiretroviral therapy. The receptor comes from a woman in her 40s with HIV. CDR3 nucleotide sequence: TGTGCCTGGAGTGATGGAACAGGGGTTTACGAGCAGTACTTC. Encoded protein: CAWSDGTGVYEQYF.